Listed below are T cell receptor beta chains from one sample, sequenced in a study of blood T cell repertoires in COVID-19. The method was immunoSEQ multiplex PCR; TCRdb's version includes in-frame clones alone and lacks a portion of them. Among some 500,000 clones listed, roughly 90% were seen once. The source material was PBMCs or T cells enriched from blood (not recorded which). The receptors shown here come from a woman between 40 and 55 years old who had recovered from COVID-19. The CDR3 runs from the conserved cysteine through the conserved F or W. The D gene is left open where the match is weak. Only part of the rows carry a size: once, few, many, or a class if the clone is expanded.

j_call v_call clone_size d_call cdr3_aa cdr3_nt
TRBJ2-1 TRBV29-1 - - CSVGSTGYNEQFF TGCAGCGTCGGGTCCACGGGTTACAATGAGCAGTTCTTC
TRBJ2-7 TRBV18 - - CASSPEKSAGRKSYEQYF TGTGCCAGCTCACCAGAAAAATCTGCGGGGCGAAAGTCCTACGAGCAGTACTTC
TRBJ1-2 TRBV9 - - CASSVQSGNSNYGYTF TGTGCCAGCAGCGTCCAGTCGGGGAACAGTAACTATGGCTACACCTTC
TRBJ2-6 TRBV5-1 - TRBD1 CASSLPGQGTGANVLTF TGCGCCAGCAGCCTCCCGGGACAGGGAACTGGGGCCAACGTCCTGACTTTC
TRBJ2-6 TRBV18 - - CASSPPAGRVSGANVLTF TGTGCCAGCTCTCCCCCAGCAGGCAGAGTCTCTGGGGCCAACGTCCTGACTTTC
TRBJ1-2 TRBV2 - TRBD1 CASSDLEGQYGYTF TGTGCCAGCAGCGACCTAGAGGGACAGTATGGCTACACCTTC
TRBJ2-5 TRBV7-9 - - CASSLGAVWETQYF TGTGCCAGCAGCTTAGGTGCGGTCTGGGAGACCCAGTACTTC
TRBJ2-3 TRBV9 - - CASSTTLRGGTDTQYF TGTGCCAGCAGCACGACACTTCGGGGAGGCACAGATACGCAGTATTTT
TRBJ1-4 TRBV4-2 - TRBD1 CASSRDGQATNEKLFF TGTGCCAGCAGCCGAGATGGACAGGCAACTAATGAAAAACTGTTTTTT
TRBJ1-3 TRBV13 - - CASSSPGPVQNTIYF TGTGCCAGCAGCTCACCAGGTCCCGTCCAGAACACCATATATTTT
TRBJ2-3 TRBV4-3 - TRBD1 CASSQRQGSEDTQYF TGCGCCAGCAGCCAAAGACAGGGAAGTGAAGATACGCAGTATTTT
TRBJ2-5 TRBV4-1 - TRBD1 CASSQNGAGGSGETQYF TGCGCCAGCAGCCAAAACGGGGCAGGGGGCAGCGGAGAGACCCAGTACTTC
TRBJ1-1 TRBV7-9 - - CASSPAGGADTEAFF TGTGCCAGCAGCCCGGCCGGGGGGGCGGACACTGAAGCTTTCTTT
TRBJ1-4 TRBV24-1 - - CATLTTTTNEKLFF TGTGCCACCCTAACTACGACAACTAATGAAAAACTGTTTTTT
TRBJ1-5 TRBV7-2 - - CASSLVGRTSGGPQHF TGTGCCAGCAGCTTAGTAGGACGGACCTCGGGGGGGCCCCAGCATTTT
TRBJ1-5 TRBV6-5 - - CASSMRQYQPQHF TGTGCCAGCAGTATGCGACAGTACCAGCCCCAGCATTTT
TRBJ2-3 TRBV6-5 - - CASSYSGSSTDTQYF TGTGCCAGCAGTTACTCGGGCAGTAGCACAGATACGCAGTATTTT
TRBJ1-2 TRBV2 - - CASSEWGENYGYTF TGTGCCAGCAGTGAATGGGGGGAGAACTATGGCTACACCTTT
TRBJ1-2 TRBV20-1 - TRBD1 CSASNRGRRDYGYTF TGCAGTGCTAGTAATAGGGGGCGGCGGGACTATGGCTACACCTTC
TRBJ2-3 TRBV4-1 - TRBD2 CASSQEEVSGGPTDTQYF TGCGCCAGCAGCCAAGAGGAGGTGTCGGGAGGGCCCACAGATACGCAGTATTTT
TRBJ1-1 TRBV5-1 - TRBD1 CASSPDRVNTEAFF TGCGCCAGCAGCCCGGACAGGGTAAACACTGAAGCTTTCTTT
TRBJ2-1 TRBV11-3 - TRBD1 CASSPGDRVQFEQFF TGTGCCAGCAGCCCTGGGGACAGGGTCCAGTTTGAGCAGTTCTTC
TRBJ2-7 TRBV19 - TRBD1 CASSTKGTESSYEQYF TGTGCCAGTAGTACGAAAGGGACAGAGAGCTCCTACGAGCAGTACTTC
TRBJ2-7 TRBV14 - - CASSQKWRDVWQYF TGTGCCAGCAGCCAAAAATGGAGGGACGTTTGGCAGTACTTC
TRBJ2-1 TRBV7-6 - TRBD2 CASSLVSSGYNEQFF TGTGCCAGCAGCTTAGTTTCTAGCGGATACAATGAGCAGTTCTTC
TRBJ2-3 TRBV5-1 - TRBD2 CASSLGLLAGGVPDTQYF TGCGCCAGCAGCTTGGGCCTACTAGCGGGAGGGGTCCCAGATACGCAGTATTTT
TRBJ2-5 TRBV30 once TRBD2 CASQLAGGETQYF TGTGCCTCGCAACTAGCGGGAGGCGAGACCCAGTACTTC
TRBJ1-5 TRBV19 - - CASSIGAGNQPQHF TGTGCCAGTAGTATTGGGGCAGGCAATCAGCCCCAGCATTTT
TRBJ2-1 TRBV18 - TRBD2 CASSPAGASGSIEQFF TGTGCCAGCTCACCTGCGGGGGCTAGCGGGAGTATTGAGCAGTTCTTC
TRBJ1-3 TRBV11-2 - - CASSISAGASGNTIYF TGTGCCAGCAGCATTTCGGCGGGGGCGTCGGGAAACACCATATATTTT
TRBJ2-1 TRBV9 - TRBD2 CASSVMGGRYYNEQFF TGTGCCAGCAGCGTAATGGGCGGGAGGTATTACAATGAGCAGTTCTTC
TRBJ1-2 TRBV6-5 - - CASSQGFGYTF TGTGCCAGCAGCCAGGGGTTTGGCTACACCTTC
TRBJ2-7 TRBV5-4 - TRBD1 CASSLAGQGAYEQYF TGTGCCAGCAGCTTGGCAGGACAGGGGGCCTACGAGCAGTACTTC
TRBJ1-2 TRBV28 - - CASSSPGQISNYGYTF TGTGCCAGCAGTTCTCCCGGACAGATCTCGAACTATGGCTACACCTTC
TRBJ1-6 TRBV11-2 - TRBD1 CASRLPGQGNSPLHF TGTGCCAGCAGACTCCCGGGACAGGGTAATTCACCCCTCCACTTT
TRBJ2-7 TRBV4-2 - TRBD1 CASSQEDRGGYEQYF TGTGCCAGCAGCCAAGAGGACAGGGGAGGTTACGAGCAGTACTTC
TRBJ2-2 TRBV7-2 - TRBD2 CASSPDGRWEGPGELFF TGTGCCAGCAGCCCGGACGGGAGGTGGGAGGGCCCCGGGGAGCTGTTTTTT
TRBJ2-1 TRBV7-9 - - CASMPFRGTYNNEQFF TGTGCCAGCATGCCCTTCCGCGGGACTTATAACAATGAGCAGTTCTTC
TRBJ1-2 TRBV6-5 - - CASSPRQDGYTF TGTGCCAGCTCTCCCCGACAGGACGGCTACACCTTC
TRBJ1-2 TRBV7-9 - - CASSFEQANGYTF TGTGCCAGCAGCTTTGAACAGGCGAATGGCTACACCTTC
TRBJ2-1 TRBV9 - - CASGADYNEQFF TGTGCCAGCGGGGCGGACTACAATGAGCAGTTCTTC
TRBJ1-1 TRBV18 - TRBD1 CASSIGQGGGTEAFF TGTGCCAGCTCCATCGGACAGGGCGGAGGCACTGAAGCTTTCTTT
TRBJ2-7 TRBV5-4 - - CASSFTGLGEQYF TGTGCCAGCAGCTTCACAGGGTTGGGCGAGCAGTACTTC
TRBJ2-7 TRBV6-5 - - CASSYAEGTREQYF TGTGCCAGCAGTTACGCAGAGGGGACAAGGGAGCAGTACTTC
TRBJ1-1 TRBV6-5 - - CASSYTGGNTEAFF TGTGCCAGCAGTTACACAGGTGGGAACACTGAAGCTTTCTTT
TRBJ1-5 TRBV10-2 - TRBD1 CASLRGRNQPQHF TGCGCCAGCTTGAGGGGGCGGAATCAGCCCCAGCATTTT
TRBJ2-5 TRBV5-1 - TRBD2 CASSSTLAVLQETQYF TGCGCCAGCAGCTCGACCCTAGCGGTTCTCCAAGAGACCCAGTACTTC
TRBJ2-1 TRBV4-2 - - CASGRDAYNEQFF TGTGCCAGCGGGCGGGATGCCTACAATGAGCAGTTCTTC
TRBJ1-2 TRBV15 - - CATSRDRGYTF TGTGCCACCAGCAGAGATAGAGGCTACACCTTC
TRBJ1-2 TRBV29-1 - - CRAGNSGYGYTF TGCAGGGCAGGGAATAGCGGCTATGGCTACACCTTC
TRBJ2-7 TRBV12-3/TRBV12-4 - - CASSFGQFYEQYF TGTGCCAGCAGTTTTGGTCAGTTCTACGAGCAGTACTTC
TRBJ2-3 TRBV7-2 once TRBD2 CASSSAGLAMDTQYF TGTGCCAGCAGCTCGGCGGGACTAGCGATGGATACGCAGTATTTT
TRBJ1-3 TRBV7-9 - - CASSPPGLISGNTIYF TGTGCCAGCAGCCCCCCGGGACTGATCTCTGGAAACACCATATATTTT
TRBJ2-1 TRBV5-4 few TRBD2 CASSTWTSGVYNEQFF TGTGCCAGCAGCACCTGGACTAGCGGGGTGTACAATGAGCAGTTCTTC
TRBJ2-3 TRBV7-2 - - CASSVQGLTDTQYF TGTGCCAGCAGCGTACAGGGTCTCACAGATACGCAGTATTTT